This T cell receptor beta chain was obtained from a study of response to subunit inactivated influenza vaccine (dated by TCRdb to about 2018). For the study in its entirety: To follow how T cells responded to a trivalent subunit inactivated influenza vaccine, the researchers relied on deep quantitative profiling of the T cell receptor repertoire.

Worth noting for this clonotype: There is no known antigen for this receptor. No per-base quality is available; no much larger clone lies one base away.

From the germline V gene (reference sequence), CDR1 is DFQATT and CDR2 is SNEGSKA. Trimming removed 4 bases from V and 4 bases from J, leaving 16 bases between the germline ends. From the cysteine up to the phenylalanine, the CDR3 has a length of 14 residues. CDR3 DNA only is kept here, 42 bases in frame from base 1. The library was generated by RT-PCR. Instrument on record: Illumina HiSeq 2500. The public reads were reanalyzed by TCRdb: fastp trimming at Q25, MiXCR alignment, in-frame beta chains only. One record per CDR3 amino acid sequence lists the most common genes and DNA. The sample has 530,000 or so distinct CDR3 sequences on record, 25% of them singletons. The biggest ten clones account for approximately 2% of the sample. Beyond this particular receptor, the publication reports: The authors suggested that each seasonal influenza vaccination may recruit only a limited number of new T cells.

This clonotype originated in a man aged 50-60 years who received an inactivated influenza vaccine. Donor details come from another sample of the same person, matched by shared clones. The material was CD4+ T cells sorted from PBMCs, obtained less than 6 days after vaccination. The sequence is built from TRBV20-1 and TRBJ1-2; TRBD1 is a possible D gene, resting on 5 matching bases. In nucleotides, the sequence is TGCAGTGCTATTAGGGGAGGAGTCAGCTATGGCTACACCTTC. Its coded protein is CSAIRGGVSYGYTF.